This passage covers 17 T cell receptor beta chains from one sample sequenced in a study of blood T cell repertoires in COVID-19. Assay used: immunoSEQ multiplex PCR; TCRdb lists only in-frame clones, some missing. This sample has fewer than 90,000 clones, with roughly 87% found just once. Sequencing was performed on peripheral blood. All receptors derive from a male donor with acute or convalescent COVID-19.

The chain joins TRBV7-9 to TRBJ2-2; D may be TRBD1 or TRBD2 (5 bases each). Deletions cut 5 bases from V and 2 bases from J, with 12 bases between. The CDR3 is made up of 15 amino acids. From germline, CDR1 is SEHNR and CDR2 FQNEAQ (reference sequence). The CDR3 DNA sequence: TGTGCCAGCAGCAGGGGAGAGGTAAACACCGGGGAGCTGTTTTTT. It codes for CASSRGEVNTGELFF.

The chain links TRBV20-1 to TRBJ1-2; the D gene is possibly TRBD1 (6 bases). This CDR3 region has 17 residues. V lost 3 bases and J 1 base, leaving 21 bases between the germline ends. The germline gives CDR1 DFQATT, CDR2 SNEGSKA (reference sequence). CDR3 sequence (DNA): TGCAGTGCTAGTCCCTTCGGGGGGCGAGGGGGTAACTATGGCTACACCTTC. It codes for CSASPFGGRGGNYGYTF.

The CDR3 loop is CASSPGGGVYGYTF. CDR3 sequence (DNA): TGCGCCAGCAGCCCCGGAGGGGGGGTCTATGGCTACACCTTC. The V gene is TRBV4-1, the J gene TRBJ1-2, with D tentatively TRBD1 (6 bases). Trimming pared 4 bases from V and 4 bases from J, leaving 13 bases between. The length of the CDR3 is 14 residues. Germline V lookup: CDR1 MGHRA, CDR2 YSYEKL.

In this sample, this clone turned up once. V gene TRBV6-5 combines with J gene TRBJ2-7, with D maybe TRBD1 (6 bases). Germline assignment: CDR1 MNHEY and CDR2 SVGAGI. CDR3 length: 13 residues. V lost 2 bases to trimming and J lost 5 bases, with 10 bases between them. The CDR3 sequence is CASSYAQGHEQYF. The DNA of the CDR3 is TGTGCCAGCAGTTACGCACAGGGCCACGAGCAGTACTTC.

With regard to this clone: Other DNA sequences in the sample encode the same CDR3. The chain recombines TRBV5-1 with TRBJ1-5; D might be TRBD1 (6 bases). CDR3 size: 15 residues. Between the trimmed V and J ends, which lost 0 bases and 0 bases, there was a span of 7 bases. Germline V CDR1 and CDR2: SGHRS, YFSETQ. This CDR3 reads CASSLEGVSNQPQHF. The DNA for the CDR3 is TGCGCCAGCAGCTTGGAGGGGGTTAGCAATCAGCCCCAGCATTTT.

This chain uses TRBV2 with TRBJ2-7, with 9 bases fitting TRBD1. The CDR3 is 14 residues long. Looked up from germline, CDR1 is SNHLY and CDR2 is FYNNEI. V lost 6 bases, J lost 1 base, and 4 bases stayed unmatched. The CDR3 is CASSRDRVSYEQYF. The CDR3 DNA follows: TGTGCCAGCAGCCGGGACAGGGTTTCCTACGAGCAGTACTTC. The full variable domain, its missing parts supplied by reference TRBV2 and TRBJ2-7, is EPEVTQTPSHQVTQMGQEVILRCVPISNHLYFYWYRQILGQKVEFLVSFYNNEISEKSEIFDDQFSVERPDGSNFTLKIRSTKLEDSAMYFCASSRDRVSYEQYFGPGTRLTVT.

This chain joins TRBV5-8 and TRBJ2-1; TRBD1 agrees at 8 bases. With 5 bases clipped from V and 0 bases from J, the junction kept 4 bases outside the gene matches. The CDR3 is 15 residues long. CDR1 SGHTS and CDR2 YDEGEE come from the germline V gene. The CDR3 loop reads CASSRQGSSYNEQFF. The CDR3 DNA reads as TGTGCCAGCAGTCGACAGGGGAGCTCCTACAATGAGCAGTTCTTC.

V is TRBV5-1 and J is TRBJ1-4; a possible D gene is TRBD1 (6 bases). The CDR3 contains 15 residues. V lost 4 bases, J lost 3 bases, and 13 bases lay in between. Germline-derived CDR1 and CDR2 are SGHRS and YFSETQ. In DNA, the CDR3 is TGCGCCAGCAGCGCGTCAGGGGCAGCTAATGAAAAACTGTTTTTT. It yields the protein CASSASGAANEKLFF. Drawing the rest from reference TRBV5-1 and TRBJ1-4, the complete variable domain is KAGVTQTPRYLIKTRGQQVTLSCSPISGHRSVSWYQQTPGQGLQFLFEYFSETQRNKGNFPGRFSGRQFSNSRSEMNVSTLELGDSALYLCASSASGAANEKLFFGSGTQLSVL.

J is TRBJ1-1 and V is TRBV18; 8 bases are shared with TRBD1. Looked up from germline, CDR1 is KGHSH and CDR2 is LQKENI. The CDR3 length is 14 residues. V lost 6 bases to trimming and J lost 7 bases; unmatched junction nucleotides: 10. Here the CDR3 DNA reads TGTGCCAGCTCCTGGGGGCAGGGGGCTGTTGAAGCTTTCTTT. Its protein is CASSWGQGAVEAFF. Variable domain in full (rest from reference TRBV18 and TRBJ1-1): NAGVMQNPRHLVRRRGQEARLRCSPMKGHSHVYWYRQLPEEGLKFMVYLQKENIIDESGMPKERFSAEFPKEGPSILRIQQVVRGDSAAYFCASSWGQGAVEAFFGQGTRLTVV.

This clone appeared a few times. The chain carries TRBV2 and TRBJ1-4; no clear D gene. Trimming shortened V by 3 bases and J by 5 bases, and 13 bases separated the two germline ends. Germline V gene lookup returns CDR1 SNHLY and CDR2 FYNNEI. The CDR3 sequence is 15 residues long. The CDR3 here is CASSDVAGRNEKLFF. CDR3 nucleotide sequence: TGTGCCAGCAGTGACGTGGCAGGCCGAAATGAAAAACTGTTTTTT.

The chain is built from TRBV3-1 (or the pseudogene TRBV3-2) and TRBJ2-5, with D unresolved. There are 14 residues in the CDR3. CDR1 LGHDT and CDR2 YNNKEL come from the germline V gene (reference sequence). V was shortened by 0 bases and J by 2 bases, with 7 bases between the two germline ends. This chain's CDR3 is CASSQESSQETQYF. Here the CDR3 DNA reads TGTGCCAGCAGCCAAGAGTCCAGTCAAGAGACCCAGTACTTC.

V gene TRBV18 combines with J gene TRBJ1-4; weak D call: TRBD1 (5 bases). The V and J ends lost 0 bases and 8 bases respectively, with 10 bases between them. Germline CDR1 is KGHSH and CDR2 is LQKENI. This CDR3 has 14 residues. The CDR3, as DNA: TGTGCCAGCTCACCACCGCCAGGGCGCGAAAAACTGTTTTTT. Translated: CASSPPPGREKLFF. The full variable domain, rest sourced from reference TRBV18 and TRBJ1-4, is NAGVMQNPRHLVRRRGQEARLRCSPMKGHSHVYWYRQLPEEGLKFMVYLQKENIIDESGMPKERFSAEFPKEGPSILRIQQVVRGDSAAYFCASSPPPGREKLFFGSGTQLSVL.

The V and J genes are TRBV19 and TRBJ2-1; 8 bases map to TRBD2. This CDR3 spans 16 amino acids. V shed 5 bases and J 3 bases; nucleotides not matched to a gene: 9. Germline CDR1 reads LNHDA; CDR2 reads SQIVND (reference sequence). The CDR3 DNA reads TGTGCCAGTAGTGCCCCGGGACTAGGTTTCTACAATGAGCAGTTCTTC. Translation gives CASSAPGLGFYNEQFF. The complete variable domain, with remaining parts taken from reference TRBV19 and TRBJ2-1, reads DGGITQSPKYLFRKEGQNVTLSCEQNLNHDAMYWYRQDPGQGLRLIYYSQIVNDFQKGDIAEGYSVSREKKESFPLTVTSAQKNPTAFYLCASSAPGLGFYNEQFFGPGTRLTVL.

V is TRBV7-9 and J is TRBJ2-5, with 7 bases identical to TRBD2. This CDR3 contains 16 residues. Per the germline V gene, CDR1 is SEHNR and CDR2 is FQNEAQ (reference sequence). Germline trimming cut 5 bases from V and 5 bases from J; bases unmatched to any gene: 14. In DNA, the CDR3 is TGTGCCAGCAGCCCCCAAAGCGGCGGGAGATGGGAGACCCAGTACTTC. Amino acids: CASSPQSGGRWETQYF.

The V call is TRBV29-1, the J call TRBJ1-6; D is undetermined. Deletions cut 4 bases from V and 8 bases from J, with 12 bases between. Looked up from germline, CDR1 is SQVTM and CDR2 is ANQGSEA. CDR3 length: 13 residues. The CDR3 here is CSVAGSGDSPLHF. The CDR3, as DNA: TGCAGCGTTGCGGGGAGTGGTGATTCACCCCTCCACTTT.

J is TRBJ2-4 and V is TRBV11-2; 9 bases are a match to TRBD2. The CDR3 totals 18 residues. The ends lost 6 bases at V and 2 bases at J; junction bases unmatched: 14. Germline CDR1 and CDR2: SGHAT and FQNNGV. This chain's CDR3 is CASSWSGGWAETKNIQYF. CDR3 bases: TGTGCCAGCAGTTGGAGCGGGGGGTGGGCTGAGACCAAAAACATTCAGTACTTC.

The sample holds a few counts of this clone. V gene TRBV5-6 combines with J gene TRBJ1-6, with no clear D. The CDR3 runs to 14 residues. Per germline, CDR1 SGHDT and CDR2 YYEEEE. Trimming removed 0 bases from V and 9 bases from J, with 10 bases in between. Here the CDR3 reads CASSLAAPTSPLHF. The CDR3 DNA sequence: TGTGCCAGCAGCTTGGCAGCGCCTACTTCACCCCTCCACTTT.